This TCR beta chain originates from a study of T cell responses to AZD1222 COVID-19 vaccine. The method was immunoSEQ multiplex PCR; TCRdb's version includes in-frame clones alone and lacks a portion of them. Of tens of thousands of clones in the sample, around 82% were seen once. V was shortened by 6 bases and J by 3 bases, with 15 bases between the two germline ends. CDR3 size: 14 residues. Germline lookup yields CDR1 MDHEN and CDR2 SYDVKM. The clonotype originates from an adult in good health. Material: peripheral blood, obtained on day 0 of AZD1222 vaccination. The gene calls are TRBV28 and TRBJ2-7; D ambiguous. The CDR3 bases are TGTGCCAGCAGCCTCGCGGCGGTGTACTACGAGCAGTACTTC. Its protein is CASSLAAVYYEQYF.